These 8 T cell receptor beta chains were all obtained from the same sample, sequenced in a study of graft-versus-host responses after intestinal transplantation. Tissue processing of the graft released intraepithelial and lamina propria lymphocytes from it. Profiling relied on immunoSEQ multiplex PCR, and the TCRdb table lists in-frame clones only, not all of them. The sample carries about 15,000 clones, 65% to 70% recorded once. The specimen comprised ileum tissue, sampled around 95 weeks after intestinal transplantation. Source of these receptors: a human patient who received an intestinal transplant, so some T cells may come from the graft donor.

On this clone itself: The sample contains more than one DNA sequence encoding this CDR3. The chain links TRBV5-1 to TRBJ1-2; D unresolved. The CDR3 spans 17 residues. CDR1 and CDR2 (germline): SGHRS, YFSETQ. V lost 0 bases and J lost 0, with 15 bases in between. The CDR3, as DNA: TGCGCCAGCAGCTTGGGACTGGGAGCCCCCGCTAACTATGGCTACACCTTC. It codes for CASSLGLGAPANYGYTF.

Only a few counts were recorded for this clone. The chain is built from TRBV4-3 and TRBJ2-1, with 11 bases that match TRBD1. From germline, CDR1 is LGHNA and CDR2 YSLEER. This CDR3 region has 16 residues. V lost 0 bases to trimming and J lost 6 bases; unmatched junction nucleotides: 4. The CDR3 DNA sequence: TGCGCCAGCAGCCAAGAAACCGGGACAGGGGGCAATGAGCAGTTCTTC. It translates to CASSQETGTGGNEQFF.

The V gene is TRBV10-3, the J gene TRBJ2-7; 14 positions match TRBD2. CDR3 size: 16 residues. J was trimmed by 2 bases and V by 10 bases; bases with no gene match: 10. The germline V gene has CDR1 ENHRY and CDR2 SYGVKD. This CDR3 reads CATYGLAGGQPYEQYF. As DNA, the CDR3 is TGTGCCACCTACGGACTAGCGGGGGGCCAACCCTACGAGCAGTACTTC.

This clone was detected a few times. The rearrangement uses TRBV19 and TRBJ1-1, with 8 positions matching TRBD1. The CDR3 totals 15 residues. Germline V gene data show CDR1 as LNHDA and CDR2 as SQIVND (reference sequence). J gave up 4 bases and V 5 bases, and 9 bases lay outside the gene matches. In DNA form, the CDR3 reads TGTGCCAGTAGTCCCCGACAGGGGAAGGGCACTGAAGCTTTCTTT. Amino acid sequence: CASSPRQGKGTEAFF.

The CDR3: CASTLAGTYEQYF. In DNA, the CDR3 is TGTGCCAGCACTCTAGCGGGGACCTACGAGCAGTACTTC. The chain has TRBV2 and TRBJ2-7, with 9 nucleotides matching TRBD2. This CDR3 comprises 13 residues. Germline CDR1 reads SNHLY; CDR2 reads FYNNEI. V lost 7 bases, J lost 2 bases, and 3 bases stayed unmatched.

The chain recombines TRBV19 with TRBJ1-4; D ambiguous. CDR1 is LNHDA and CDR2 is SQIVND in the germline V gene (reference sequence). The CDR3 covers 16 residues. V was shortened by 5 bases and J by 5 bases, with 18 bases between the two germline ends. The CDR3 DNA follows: TGTGCCAGTAGTGTCGGTGTACTACCCCACAATGAAAAACTGTTTTTT. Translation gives CASSVGVLPHNEKLFF.

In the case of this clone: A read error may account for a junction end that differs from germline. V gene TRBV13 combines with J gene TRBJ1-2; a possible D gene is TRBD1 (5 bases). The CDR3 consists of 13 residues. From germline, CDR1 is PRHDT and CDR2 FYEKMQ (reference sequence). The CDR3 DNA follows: TGTGCCAGCAGCTTACCCGGAGGGACCCTGATGTCCTTC. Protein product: CASSLPGGTLMSF.

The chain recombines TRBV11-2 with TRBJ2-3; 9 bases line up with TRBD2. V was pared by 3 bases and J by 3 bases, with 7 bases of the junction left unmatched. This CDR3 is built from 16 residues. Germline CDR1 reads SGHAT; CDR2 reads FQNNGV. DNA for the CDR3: TGTGCCAGCAGCTTCTTAGGGACTAGCTCTACAGATACGCAGTATTTT. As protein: CASSFLGTSSTDTQYF.